The 13 T cell receptor beta chains below were found in one sample sequenced in a study of identical twins. TCRdb reprocessed the 5' RACE reads via MiXCR and lists one record per CDR3 protein. The table shows over 500,000 distinct CDR3 sequences, with 20% to 25% occurring only once. These same data were also listed under a study on T cells expressing NK-cell markers.

The sequenced sample consisted of CD4+ T cells sorted from blood. The source is a woman younger than 35 in good health.

The sample holds one count of this clonotype. The gene calls are TRBV3-1 and TRBJ2-2; 12 positions agree with TRBD2. J gave up 5 bases and V 1 base, and 2 bases lay outside the gene matches. The CDR3 runs to 16 residues. Looked up from germline, CDR1 is LGHDT and CDR2 is YNNKEL (reference sequence). CDR3 in DNA: TGTGCCAGCAGCCAAGGACTAGCGGGGGTTACCGGGGAGCTGTTTTTT. It translates to CASSQGLAGVTGELFF.

To note about this clonotype: The junction departs from germline at one end; a sequencing error may be responsible. The J gene is TRBJ2-2, the V gene TRBV5-8, with D perhaps given as TRBD1 or TRBD2 (5 bases each). The CDR3 sequence is 16 residues long. Per the germline V gene, CDR1 is SGHTS and CDR2 is YDEGEE. The CDR3 loop is CAISSGPGLYTGELFF. The CDR3 DNA follows: TGTGCCATCAGCTCGGGGCCAGGCCTCTACACCGGGGAGCTGTTTTTT.

The chain is built from TRBV12-3 or TRBV12-4 and TRBJ2-7, with TRBD2 matching 8 bases. Trimming took 5 bases from V and 2 from J; bases not matched to a gene: 11. The length of the CDR3 is 16 residues. CDR3 DNA sequence: TGTGCCAGCAGTCGTGGAGCGGGAGTGGCCGCCTACGAGCAGTACTTC. Its translation is CASSRGAGVAAYEQYF.

The chain carries TRBV20-1 and TRBJ2-1; maybe TRBD2 (5 bases). Per the germline V gene, CDR1 is DFQATT and CDR2 is SNEGSKA (reference sequence). V lost 3 bases to trimming and J lost 4 bases, with 10 bases between them. The CDR3 spans 13 residues. This CDR3 is CSASPGGYNEQFF. The CDR3 bases are TGCAGTGCTAGCCCCGGCGGGTACAATGAGCAGTTCTTC.

This clonotype was recorded a few times. CDR3 in amino acids: CSAMIGGSQPQHF. The CDR3 region has the DNA TGCAGTGCGATGATTGGGGGGTCTCAGCCCCAGCATTTT. This chain joins TRBV20-1 and TRBJ1-5, with TRBD1 as a possible D gene (5 bases). There are 13 residues in the CDR3. Trimming left V 6 bases short and J 6 bases short, with 15 bases between. Germline-derived CDR1 and CDR2 are DFQATT and SNEGSKA (reference sequence).

This clonotype was picked up a small number of times. This sequence joins TRBV12-3 or TRBV12-4 and TRBJ2-7, with D possibly being TRBD1 or TRBD2 (5 bases each). The CDR3 has 12 residues. V lost 6 bases and J 7 bases, leaving 13 bases between the germline ends. CDR3 sequence: CASSGDRREQYF. For the CDR3, the DNA is TGTGCCAGCAGCGGGGACCGCCGGGAGCAGTACTTC.

The chain employs TRBV7-8 and TRBJ2-7; TRBD2 is a possible D gene (5 bases). The ends were cut back, 5 bases at V and 0 bases at J, with 14 bases in the middle. The CDR3 sequence is 15 residues long. Germline values: CDR1 SGHVS, CDR2 FQNEAQ. The chain's CDR3 is CASSPTPGFSYEQYF. The CDR3 DNA reads TGTGCCAGCAGCCCTACCCCGGGGTTCTCCTACGAGCAGTACTTC.

The chain has TRBV12-3 or TRBV12-4 and TRBJ2-7, with unresolved D. V was clipped by 5 bases and J by 4 bases, with 12 bases between them. The CDR3 length is 13 residues. CDR3 nucleotide sequence: TGTGCCAGCAGTCCCCGGGTACGGTACGAGCAGTACTTC. Amino acids: CASSPRVRYEQYF.

Remarks on this clonotype: With a much larger clone just one base away, this may be a read error. This rearrangement joins TRBV20-1 to TRBJ1-2; TRBD1 is a possible D gene (5 bases). V was cut by 1 base and J by 4 bases, with 7 bases left in between. Germline assignment: CDR1 DFQATT and CDR2 SNEGSKA (reference sequence). This CDR3 has 12 amino acids. The CDR3 DNA follows: TGCAGTGCTAGAGGACAGCTCTATGGCTACACCTTC. Amino acids: CSARGQLYGYTF.

V and J are TRBV5-1 and TRBJ2-7; no clear D gene. The CDR3 consists of 14 residues. Per germline, CDR1 SGHRS and CDR2 YFSETQ. The ends were cut back, 0 bases at V and 5 bases at J, with 12 bases in the middle. The CDR3 here is CASSLGPGSNEQYF. The CDR3 nucleotides are TGCGCCAGCAGCTTGGGCCCGGGTAGCAACGAGCAGTACTTC.

The J gene is TRBJ2-3, the V gene TRBV29-1; 8 nucleotides line up with TRBD2. The CDR3 extends over 14 amino acids. The V gene's germline CDR1 is SQVTM and CDR2 ANQGSEA. J gave up 2 bases and V 7 bases, and 8 bases lay outside the gene matches. The CDR3 loop is CSEAGAGDTDTQYF. CDR3 DNA: TGCAGCGAAGCAGGAGCGGGGGACACAGATACGCAGTATTTT.

Many counts were recorded for this clonotype. CDR3 amino acids: CASSLADNYGYTF. As DNA, the CDR3 is TGCGCCAGCAGCTTGGCGGACAACTATGGCTACACCTTC. V and J are TRBV5-1 and TRBJ1-2, with D unclear. The CDR3 is made up of 13 amino acids. Trimming took off 0 bases at V and 2 bases at J, with 5 bases between the two ends. Germline V gives CDR1 SGHRS, CDR2 YFSETQ.

In its sample, this clonotype was seen a few times. CDR3 in amino acids: CSVLGNRGYSRYEQYF. CDR3 nucleotide sequence: TGCAGCGTCCTGGGGAACAGGGGGTATTCCCGGTACGAGCAGTACTTC. The chain recombines TRBV29-1 with TRBJ2-7; TRBD1 agrees at 8 bases. V shed 6 bases, J shed 4 bases, and the junction held 17 bases outside the gene matches. CDR3 length equals 16 residues. Germline V CDR1 and CDR2: SQVTM, ANQGSEA.